This T cell receptor (beta chain) was found in a study of spatial heterogeneity in lung cancer. Study details: In the raw reads, each unique TCR and UMI combination was present more than ten times on average. Findings and caveats of the study: Mutation tallies in tumors tracked expanded intratumoral alpha and beta TCR counts.

This clonotype was counted ten times or more. Its cognate antigen is unknown. With 5 bases removed from V and 8 bases from J, the gap between germline ends came to 12 bases. CDR3 length: 12 residues. The time point is: sample taken at primary tumor resection. From the 5' RACE reads, TCRdb called clonotypes with MiXCR, one entry per CDR3 protein. The table lists about 23,000 distinct CDR3 sequences, around 4.8% of them singletons. This receptor was identified in a male donor with early-stage non-small cell lung cancer. The sample in question was lung tumor tissue, obtained at surgery. The rearrangement uses TRBV12-3 or TRBV12-4 and TRBJ1-2; D is possibly TRBD1 (6 bases). CDR3 coding DNA: TGTGCCAGCAGTGCGGGGGCAGTAGGCTACACCTTC. The encoded protein is CASSAGAVGYTF.